This is a list of T cell receptor beta chains from one sample in a study of human T cells and chemical hapten exposure. Each CDR3 protein gets one entry after TCRdb re-called the RACE reads with MiXCR. The sample contains 35,000 to 45,000 distinct CDR3 sequences, roughly 12% of which appear only once. Sequencing used whole blood, obtained in connection with sensitization to the hapten diphenylcyclopropenone (DPC). These receptors all come from a middle-aged woman with alopecia areata. Some clones in this sample may be carry-over from other donors' samples. The CDR3 runs from the conserved cysteine through the conserved F or W. Fields, in order: V gene, J gene, clone size, D gene, CDR3 protein, CDR3 DNA. A D gene is named only where the DNA matches it firmly. The size entry is marked missing in some rows and otherwise reads once, few, many or a size class.

v_gene: TRBV9; j_gene: TRBJ2-5; abundance: -; d_gene: TRBD2; CDR3aa: CASSVDRGGGETQYF; CDR3nt: TGTGCCAGCAGCGTAGACCGTGGCGGGGGGGAGACCCAGTACTTC
v_gene: TRBV6-5; j_gene: TRBJ2-7; abundance: -; d_gene: TRBD1; CDR3aa: CASSYSGTGATTYEQYF; CDR3nt: TGTGCCAGCAGTTACTCCGGGACAGGGGCGACGACCTACGAGCAGTACTTC
v_gene: TRBV11-2; j_gene: TRBJ2-7; abundance: once; d_gene: -; CDR3aa: CASSLVVGQGWWQYF; CDR3nt: TGTGCCAGCAGCTTAGTGGTAGGGCAGGGATGGTGGCAGTACTTC
v_gene: TRBV28; j_gene: TRBJ1-2; abundance: -; d_gene: -; CDR3aa: CASHLGRNGYGYTF; CDR3nt: TGTGCCAGCCATTTGGGCAGGAACGGGTATGGCTACACCTTC
v_gene: TRBV9; j_gene: TRBJ2-2; abundance: many; d_gene: -; CDR3aa: CASSVTVHTGELFF; CDR3nt: TGTGCCAGCAGCGTGACAGTGCACACCGGGGAGCTGTTTTTT
v_gene: TRBV2; j_gene: TRBJ2-5; abundance: many; d_gene: -; CDR3aa: CASSPHSQETQYF; CDR3nt: TGTGCCAGCAGCCCACATTCTCAAGAGACCCAGTACTTC
v_gene: TRBV10-3; j_gene: TRBJ2-3; abundance: many; d_gene: -; CDR3aa: CAISESGQGADTQYF; CDR3nt: TGTGCCATCAGTGAGTCGGGCCAGGGCGCAGATACGCAGTATTTT
v_gene: TRBV20-1; j_gene: TRBJ2-5; abundance: few; d_gene: -; CDR3aa: CSASLGREETQYF; CDR3nt: TGCAGTGCTAGCCTGGGACGGGAAGAGACCCAGTACTTC
v_gene: TRBV7-3; j_gene: TRBJ1-4; abundance: few; d_gene: TRBD1; CDR3aa: CASSSQQGKKLFF; CDR3nt: TGTGCCAGCAGCTCTCAACAGGGGAAAAAACTGTTTTTT
v_gene: TRBV6-6; j_gene: TRBJ2-2; abundance: few; d_gene: -; CDR3aa: CASSFNGPITGELFF; CDR3nt: TGTGCCAGCAGTTTTAACGGGCCAATTACCGGGGAGCTGTTTTTT
v_gene: TRBV20-1; j_gene: TRBJ2-1; abundance: -; d_gene: -; CDR3aa: CSASPGSYNEQFF; CDR3nt: TGCAGTGCTAGTCCCGGGTCCTACAATGAGCAGTTCTTC
v_gene: TRBV7-7; j_gene: TRBJ2-2; abundance: many; d_gene: -; CDR3aa: CASSLGRTGELFF; CDR3nt: TGTGCTAGCAGCTTAGGTCGAACCGGGGAGCTGTTTTTT
v_gene: TRBV7-2; j_gene: TRBJ1-1; abundance: -; d_gene: -; CDR3aa: CASSPQGEGGAFF; CDR3nt: TGTGCCAGCAGCCCACAGGGTGAGGGGGGAGCTTTCTTT
v_gene: TRBV7-9; j_gene: TRBJ1-1; abundance: few; d_gene: -; CDR3aa: CASGEQIEAFF; CDR3nt: TGTGCCAGCGGTGAACAGATTGAAGCTTTCTTT
v_gene: TRBV5-6; j_gene: TRBJ2-7; abundance: few; d_gene: -; CDR3aa: CASSLVSSEQYF; CDR3nt: TGTGCCAGCAGCTTGGTTTCGTCCGAGCAGTACTTC
v_gene: TRBV7-9; j_gene: TRBJ2-6; abundance: few; d_gene: -; CDR3aa: CASSLGRSGANVLTF; CDR3nt: TGTGCCAGCAGCTTAGGCCGCTCTGGGGCCAACGTCCTGACTTTC
v_gene: TRBV12-2; j_gene: TRBJ2-7; abundance: -; d_gene: -; CDR3aa: CASRFDLEWESNDEQYF; CDR3nt: TGTGCAAGTCGCTTTGATCTGGAGTGGGAGTCTAATGACGAGCAGTACTTC
v_gene: TRBV2; j_gene: TRBJ2-2; abundance: many; d_gene: -; CDR3aa: CASTIEGTFTGELFF; CDR3nt: TGTGCCAGCACCATAGAGGGGACATTCACCGGGGAGCTGTTTTTT
v_gene: TRBV28; j_gene: TRBJ2-1; abundance: -; d_gene: -; CDR3aa: CASSRQWREEQFF; CDR3nt: TGTGCCAGCAGTCGCCAATGGCGGGAAGAGCAGTTCTTC
v_gene: TRBV18; j_gene: TRBJ1-2; abundance: many; d_gene: -; CDR3aa: CASSRDINGYTF; CDR3nt: TGTGCCAGCTCACGGGATATCAATGGCTACACCTTC
v_gene: TRBV6-5; j_gene: TRBJ2-1; abundance: -; d_gene: TRBD2; CDR3aa: CASSLSGSSYNEQFF; CDR3nt: TGTGCCAGCAGCCTTAGCGGGAGCAGCTACAATGAGCAGTTCTTC
v_gene: TRBV7-9; j_gene: TRBJ1-6; abundance: many; d_gene: TRBD1; CDR3aa: CASSLAVGQGSNSPLHF; CDR3nt: TGTGCCAGCAGCTTAGCGGTGGGACAGGGGTCTAATTCACCCCTCCACTTT
v_gene: TRBV9; j_gene: TRBJ2-5; abundance: few; d_gene: TRBD2; CDR3aa: CASSAGLAVRETQYF; CDR3nt: TGTGCCAGCAGCGCGGGACTAGCGGTCCGTGAGACCCAGTACTTC
v_gene: TRBV1; j_gene: TRBJ2-7; abundance: many; d_gene: -; CDR3aa: CTSSPRGQTYEQYF; CDR3nt: TGCACCAGCAGCCCTAGGGGACAGACCTACGAGCAGTACTTC
v_gene: TRBV12-3/TRBV12-4; j_gene: TRBJ1-6; abundance: many; d_gene: -; CDR3aa: CASSLLGRANSPLHF; CDR3nt: TGTGCCAGCAGTTTATTAGGCAGGGCGAATTCACCCCTCCACTTT
v_gene: TRBV19; j_gene: TRBJ1-6; abundance: many; d_gene: -; CDR3aa: CASSRRTRGDSPLHF; CDR3nt: TGTGCCAGTAGTCGAAGGACTCGCGGGGATTCACCCCTCCACTTT
v_gene: TRBV5-1; j_gene: TRBJ2-7; abundance: many; d_gene: -; CDR3aa: CASSLVNQGGDEQYF; CDR3nt: TGCGCCAGCAGCTTGGTCAACCAGGGGGGTGACGAGCAGTACTTC
v_gene: TRBV29-1; j_gene: TRBJ2-3; abundance: -; d_gene: -; CDR3aa: CSGGRADTQYF; CDR3nt: TGCAGCGGGGGGCGGGCGGATACGCAGTATTTT
v_gene: TRBV7-2; j_gene: TRBJ2-1; abundance: many; d_gene: -; CDR3aa: CASSPDLSSYNEQFF; CDR3nt: TGTGCCAGCAGCCCCGACCTAAGCTCCTACAATGAGCAGTTCTTC
v_gene: TRBV9; j_gene: TRBJ2-3; abundance: many; d_gene: -; CDR3aa: CASSSPAADTQYF; CDR3nt: TGTGCCAGCAGCTCCCCGGCGGCAGATACGCAGTATTTT
v_gene: TRBV10-3; j_gene: TRBJ2-3; abundance: many; d_gene: -; CDR3aa: CAIGKSGSTDTQYF; CDR3nt: TGTGCCATCGGGAAGAGCGGGAGCACAGATACGCAGTATTTT
v_gene: TRBV19; j_gene: TRBJ2-5; abundance: few; d_gene: TRBD2; CDR3aa: CASSSQHPGTSGRETQYF; CDR3nt: TGTGCCAGTAGCTCTCAACATCCCGGGACTAGCGGGAGAGAGACCCAGTACTTC
v_gene: TRBV15; j_gene: TRBJ2-2; abundance: -; d_gene: TRBD2; CDR3aa: CATSRGAGASGELFF; CDR3nt: TGTGCCACCAGCAGAGGGGCGGGAGCGTCCGGGGAGCTGTTTTTT
v_gene: TRBV9; j_gene: TRBJ2-1; abundance: many; d_gene: -; CDR3aa: CASSVGQGSYNEQFF; CDR3nt: TGTGCCAGCAGCGTAGGGCAGGGCTCCTACAATGAGCAGTTCTTC
v_gene: TRBV24-1; j_gene: TRBJ2-1; abundance: many; d_gene: -; CDR3aa: CATSEARLGPPSSYNEQFF; CDR3nt: TGTGCCACCTCCGAAGCCCGCCTGGGGCCCCCGAGCTCCTACAATGAGCAGTTCTTC
v_gene: TRBV15; j_gene: TRBJ2-1; abundance: -; d_gene: -; CDR3aa: CATSGETGRLINEQFF; CDR3nt: TGTGCCACCAGCGGCGAAACAGGGAGACTAATCAATGAGCAGTTCTTC
v_gene: TRBV12-5; j_gene: TRBJ1-1; abundance: -; d_gene: TRBD1; CDR3aa: CASAQSTGELAEAFF; CDR3nt: TGTGCTAGTGCCCAGTCGACAGGGGAGTTAGCTGAAGCTTTCTTT
v_gene: TRBV19; j_gene: TRBJ2-5; abundance: many; d_gene: -; CDR3aa: CASSPNRVQQETQYF; CDR3nt: TGTGCCAGTAGCCCCAACAGGGTCCAGCAAGAGACCCAGTACTTC
v_gene: TRBV29-1; j_gene: TRBJ2-5; abundance: once; d_gene: -; CDR3aa: CSVEGDSVRETQYF; CDR3nt: TGCAGCGTTGAAGGGGATAGCGTCAGGGAGACCCAGTACTTC
v_gene: TRBV4-3; j_gene: TRBJ2-3; abundance: many; d_gene: TRBD2; CDR3aa: CASSQEGLARADTQYF; CDR3nt: TGCGCCAGCAGCCAAGAGGGACTAGCAAGGGCAGATACGCAGTATTTT
v_gene: TRBV5-5; j_gene: TRBJ2-7; abundance: -; d_gene: TRBD1; CDR3aa: CASSVTGQGGREQYF; CDR3nt: TGTGCCAGCAGCGTTACGGGACAGGGAGGGCGCGAGCAGTACTTC
v_gene: TRBV7-3; j_gene: TRBJ2-1; abundance: -; d_gene: TRBD2; CDR3aa: CASSPQGAGVYNEQFF; CDR3nt: TGTGCCAGCAGTCCCCAGGGAGCGGGGGTCTACAATGAGCAGTTCTTC
v_gene: TRBV28; j_gene: TRBJ2-7; abundance: many; d_gene: -; CDR3aa: CASSPPDGPLRQYF; CDR3nt: TGTGCCAGCAGTCCCCCGGACGGGCCCCTACGGCAGTACTTC
v_gene: TRBV3-1; j_gene: TRBJ2-1; abundance: many; d_gene: -; CDR3aa: CASSPGPPPYNEQFF; CDR3nt: TGTGCCAGCAGTCCGGGACCCCCGCCCTACAATGAGCAGTTCTTC
v_gene: TRBV4-1; j_gene: TRBJ2-7; abundance: -; d_gene: -; CDR3aa: CASSQDSYEQYF; CDR3nt: TGCGCCAGCAGCCAGGACTCCTACGAGCAGTACTTC
v_gene: TRBV27; j_gene: TRBJ1-1; abundance: few; d_gene: -; CDR3aa: CASCEQGNTEAFF; CDR3nt: TGTGCCAGCTGCGAGCAGGGGAACACTGAAGCTTTCTTT
v_gene: TRBV29-1; j_gene: TRBJ2-3; abundance: many; d_gene: TRBD1; CDR3aa: CSAQSGTGTTDTQYF; CDR3nt: TGCAGCGCCCAATCCGGGACAGGGACCACAGATACGCAGTATTTT
v_gene: TRBV28; j_gene: TRBJ2-7; abundance: -; d_gene: TRBD2; CDR3aa: CASSSPSGGNPYEQYF; CDR3nt: TGTGCCAGCAGTTCCCCTAGCGGGGGAAACCCCTACGAGCAGTACTTC
v_gene: TRBV5-1; j_gene: TRBJ2-3; abundance: many; d_gene: -; CDR3aa: CASSPEGYTKADTQYF; CDR3nt: TGCGCCAGCAGCCCGGAGGGGTATACCAAGGCTGATACGCAGTATTTT